Below are 23 T cell receptor beta chains sequenced from a single sample in a study of T cell changes during pregnancy in multiple sclerosis. The protocol was immunoSEQ multiplex PCR, while the TCRdb copy is restricted to in-frame clones and leaves out a portion. Of about 29,000 clones in the sample, 89% are singletons; the top ten hold 6% to 7%. The sample was CD8+ T cells from peripheral blood mononuclear cells, taken after pregnancy. These receptors all stem from a female donor with multiple sclerosis, enrolled in a pregnancy study.

V is TRBV4-3 and J is TRBJ2-7; perhaps TRBD2 as D (5 bases). CDR1 is LGHNA and CDR2 is YSLEER in the germline V gene. This CDR3 comprises 15 residues. V gave up 0 bases and J gave up 0 bases, with 9 bases separating them. The CDR3 reads CASSQDSGPSYEQYF. CDR3 nucleotide sequence: TGCGCCAGCAGCCAAGACAGCGGTCCCTCCTACGAGCAGTACTTC.

By sample share, this clone is medium-sized (0.01 to 0.1%). The rearrangement joins TRBV6-1 to TRBJ2-3; D might be TRBD2 (6 bases). The V gene's germline CDR1 is MNHNS and CDR2 SASEGT. With 4 bases removed from V and 3 bases from J, the gap between germline ends came to 14 bases. The CDR3 totals 15 residues. The DNA for the CDR3 is TGTGCCAGCAGTGCGGGAGAAGGTCAGACAGATACGCAGTATTTT. Translated: CASSAGEGQTDTQYF.

The chain couples TRBV6-6 to TRBJ2-1; the D is unclear. Germline V lookup: CDR1 MNHNY, CDR2 SVGAGI (reference sequence). With 5 bases removed from V and 4 bases from J, the gap between germline ends came to 9 bases. This CDR3 comprises 13 residues. CDR3 sequence reads: CASSPLEYNEQFF. The CDR3 nucleotides are TGTGCCAGCAGTCCCCTAGAGTACAATGAGCAGTTCTTC.

In its sample, this clone was seen once. The chain links TRBV19 to TRBJ2-5; TRBD2 is a possible D gene (5 bases). V dropped 7 bases and J dropped 1 base, with 7 bases sitting between them. Germline V gives CDR1 LNHDA, CDR2 SQIVND (reference sequence). The CDR3 is 12 residues long. Written as DNA, the CDR3 is TGTGCCAGTAAGGACTTCCAAGAGACCCAGTACTTC. It specifies CASKDFQETQYF.

This rearrangement joins TRBV9 to TRBJ2-5; 10 bases map to TRBD2. V lost 3 bases and J lost 2; bases outside the gene matches: 4. CDR3 length equals 15 residues. Germline V CDR1 and CDR2: SGDLS, YYNGEE. The CDR3: CASSERTSGQETQYF. The CDR3 DNA follows: TGTGCCAGCAGCGAGAGGACTAGCGGACAAGAGACCCAGTACTTC. The variable domain in full, with the rest retrieved from reference TRBV9 and TRBJ2-5, is DSGVTQTPKHLITATGQRVTLRCSPRSGDLSVYWYQQSLDQGLQFLIQYYNGEERAKGNILERFSAQQFPDLHSELNLSSLELGDSALYFCASSERTSGQETQYFGPGTRLLVL.

CDR3 DNA sequence: TGTGCCAGCAGTTTGGATAGGGACAGCTGGAATGAGCAGTTCTTC. Amino acid sequence: CASSLDRDSWNEQFF. The rearrangement links TRBV27 to TRBJ2-1, with 7 bases identical to TRBD1. Trimming took 3 bases from V and 7 from J; bases not matched to a gene: 9. Germline-derived CDR1 and CDR2 are MNHEY and SMNVEV (reference sequence). This CDR3 is built from 15 residues.

The chain employs TRBV4-3 and TRBJ1-2; 9 nucleotides agree with TRBD1. The germline V gene has CDR1 LGHNA and CDR2 YSLEER. Trimming cost V 5 bases and J 6 bases; bases outside gene matches: 1. The CDR3 sequence is 12 residues long. The CDR3 DNA reads TGCGCCAGCAGCAGGACAGGGGATGGCTACACCTTC. Translated, it gives CASSRTGDGYTF.

This rearrangement joins TRBV27 to TRBJ2-7; the D gene is possibly TRBD2 (6 bases). The germline V gene has CDR1 MNHEY and CDR2 SMNVEV (reference sequence). This CDR3 is 13 amino acids long. The germline V and J ends were trimmed by 4 bases and 4 bases, with 11 bases remaining between them. The CDR3 loop reads CASSYGSVYEQYF. The CDR3 region has the DNA TGTGCCAGCAGTTACGGGAGTGTGTACGAGCAGTACTTC.

The chain joins TRBV29-1 to TRBJ1-2; TRBD1 might be the D (6 bases). CDR1 is SQVTM and CDR2 is ANQGSEA in the germline V gene. The CDR3 sequence is 15 residues long. V was cut by 4 bases and J by 8 bases, with 23 bases left in between. The CDR3 loop is CSVVTGSTGLWGYTF. The CDR3 bases are TGCAGCGTTGTTACAGGGAGTACAGGGTTATGGGGCTACACCTTC.

This chain connects TRBV9 to TRBJ2-7; D is perhaps TRBD1 (6 bases). Trimming removed 0 bases from V and 3 bases from J, with 10 bases in between. This CDR3 spans 14 amino acids. CDR1 and CDR2 (germline): SGDLS, YYNGEE. CDR3 in amino acids: CASSVGRGNYEQYF. The CDR3 coding sequence is TGTGCCAGCAGCGTAGGCAGGGGAAACTACGAGCAGTACTTC.

This chain joins TRBV4-3 and TRBJ2-1, with 7 bases identical to TRBD2. The CDR3 is 15 residues long. Germline loops: CDR1 LGHNA, CDR2 YSLEER. Losses at the gene ends were 0 bases for V and 6 bases for J; bases not matched to a gene: 5. CDR3 region: CASSQDSGRGNEQFF. CDR3 DNA: TGCGCCAGCAGCCAAGATTCTGGGAGGGGCAATGAGCAGTTCTTC.

V usage is TRBV5-6 and J usage is TRBJ2-3, with D maybe TRBD1 (5 bases). CDR3 length equals 15 residues. Trimming left V 3 bases short and J 5 bases short, with 16 bases between. The germline V gene has CDR1 SGHDT and CDR2 YYEEEE. CDR3 region: CASSWGSVIKDTQYF. CDR3 nucleotide sequence: TGTGCCAGCAGCTGGGGCTCAGTGATCAAAGATACGCAGTATTTT.

This clone has a single count. The CDR3 sequence: CATSRGGQGSYEQYF. The CDR3 DNA reads as TGTGCCACCAGCAGAGGGGGACAGGGGTCTTACGAGCAGTACTTC. V gene TRBV15 combines with J gene TRBJ2-7, with TRBD1 matching over 10 bases. Germline V gene lookup returns CDR1 LNHNV and CDR2 YYDKDF (reference sequence). After removal of 1 base from V and 4 bases from J, the junction contained 4 bases not matched to a gene. The CDR3 consists of 15 residues.

The CDR3 DNA reads as TGTGCCAGCAGTGAGACCGGGACAGGGGACTACGAGCAGTACTTC. Translated, it gives CASSETGTGDYEQYF. J is TRBJ2-7 and V is TRBV28; 10 nucleotides line up with TRBD1. The CDR3 consists of 15 residues. The germline CDR1 and CDR2 sequences are MDHEN and SYDVKM. J gave up 3 bases and V 5 bases, and 7 bases lay outside the gene matches.

This chain links TRBV10-3 with TRBJ2-7; D is unclear. V was pared by 3 bases and J by 5 bases, with 14 bases between. The germline gives CDR1 ENHRY, CDR2 SYGVKD. CDR3 length: 14 residues. The DNA for the CDR3 is TGTGCCATCAGTGACGTCTTAGAGGTGGACGAGCAGTACTTC. It codes for CAISDVLEVDEQYF.

CDR3 in DNA: TGTGCCACCACCAGGGCCTACGAGCAGTACTTC. This translates into CATTRAYEQYF. V usage is TRBV6-1 and J usage is TRBJ2-7; D might be TRBD1 (5 bases). The CDR3 consists of 11 residues. Germline CDR1 and CDR2: MNHNS and SASEGT. Between the trimmed V and J ends, which lost 10 bases and 2 bases, there was a span of 9 bases.

The rearrangement links TRBV19 to TRBJ2-1, with TRBD2 matching over 8 bases. Looked up from germline, CDR1 is LNHDA and CDR2 is SQIVND (reference sequence). This CDR3 is built from 14 residues. The V segment lost 7 bases and the J segment 5 bases; nucleotides outside the gene matches: 7. In DNA, the CDR3 is TGTGCCAGTAAGGAAGCGGGGGACCACAATGAGCAGTTCTTC. It is translated as CASKEAGDHNEQFF.

This chain joins TRBV9 and TRBJ2-1; 10 bases match TRBD2. Trimming removed 0 bases from V and 4 bases from J; junction bases left unmatched: 1. The CDR3 covers 15 residues. CDR1 and CDR2 from the germline V gene are SGDLS and YYNGEE. This chain's CDR3 is CASSVVGLAYNEQFF. CDR3 DNA sequence: TGTGCCAGCAGCGTAGTGGGACTAGCGTACAATGAGCAGTTCTTC.

The count of this clone is one. V is TRBV5-4 and J is TRBJ2-7; 9 bases fit TRBD2. Unmatched junction bases numbered 9, after V lost 4 bases and J lost 4 bases. The germline gives CDR1 SGHNT, CDR2 YYREEE (reference sequence). This CDR3 spans 15 amino acids. Written as DNA, the CDR3 is TGTGCCAGCAGCCTCTTGGCGGGAGGGCAGTACGAGCAGTACTTC. It specifies CASSLLAGGQYEQYF.

The chain joins TRBV7-2 to TRBJ1-3; no clear D. Trimming left V 5 bases short and J 0 bases short, with 8 bases between. There are 14 residues in the CDR3. Germline lookup yields CDR1 SGHTA and CDR2 FQGNSA. In DNA form, the CDR3 reads TGTGCCAGCAGCCCCGTCAGCTCTGGAAACACCATATATTTT. This gives the protein CASSPVSSGNTIYF.

V gene TRBV4-1 combines with J gene TRBJ1-1; D might be TRBD1 (6 bases). Germline CDR1 reads MGHRA; CDR2 reads YSYEKL. The CDR3 spans 14 residues. Trimming took off 1 base at V and 5 bases at J, with 11 bases between the two ends. The CDR3 DNA reads TGCGCCAGCAGCCAAGTAGGGGGACGGACTGAAGCTTTCTTT. It codes for CASSQVGGRTEAFF.

This clone came up a few times. V is TRBV4-1 and J is TRBJ1-1; D possibly corresponds to TRBD1 (5 bases). Trimming removed 4 bases at V and 7 bases at J, with 13 bases between. CDR3 length: 13 residues. CDR1 and CDR2 (germline): MGHRA, YSYEKL. In DNA, the CDR3 is TGCGCCAGCAGCCCCATTAGGGGTAATGAAGCTTTCTTT. This codes for CASSPIRGNEAFF.

The CDR3 is CATLVLNTEAFF. CDR3 nucleotide sequence: TGCGCCACCCTTGTCTTAAACACTGAAGCTTTCTTT. The J gene is TRBJ1-1, the V gene TRBV10-2; D unresolved. CDR1 is WSHSY, CDR2 SAAADI, per germline. The CDR3 runs 12 residues. Trimming took 10 bases from V and 2 from J, leaving 11 bases between them.